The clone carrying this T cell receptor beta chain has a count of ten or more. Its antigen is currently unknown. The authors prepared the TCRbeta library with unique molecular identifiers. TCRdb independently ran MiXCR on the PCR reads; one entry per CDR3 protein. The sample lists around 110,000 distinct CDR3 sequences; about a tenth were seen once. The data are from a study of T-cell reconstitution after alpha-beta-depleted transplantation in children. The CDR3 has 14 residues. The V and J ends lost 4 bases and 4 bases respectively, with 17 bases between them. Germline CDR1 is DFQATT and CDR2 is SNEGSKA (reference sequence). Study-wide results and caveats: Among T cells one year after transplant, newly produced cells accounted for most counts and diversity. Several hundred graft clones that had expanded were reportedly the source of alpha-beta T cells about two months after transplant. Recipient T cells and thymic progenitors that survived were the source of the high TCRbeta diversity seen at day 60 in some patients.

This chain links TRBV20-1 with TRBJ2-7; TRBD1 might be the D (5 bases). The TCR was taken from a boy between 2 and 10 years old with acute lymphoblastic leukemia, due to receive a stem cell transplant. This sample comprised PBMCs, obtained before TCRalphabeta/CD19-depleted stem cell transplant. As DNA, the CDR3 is TGCAGTGCTATGTTTGGGGCAACGACTTACGAGCAGTACTTC. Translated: CSAMFGATTYEQYF.